This T cell receptor (beta chain) was sequenced in a study of prognosis after radiotherapy for stage I lung cancer. Peripheral blood samples of about 6.2 milliliters were drawn at each of two time points. V dropped 2 bases and J dropped 15 bases, with 14 bases sitting between them. The length of the CDR3 is 12 residues. Germline V gene sequence: CDR1 LNHDA, CDR2 SQIVND (reference sequence). In its sample, this clonotype was seen many times. Genomic DNA yielded TCR beta CDR3, amplified by two-round multiplex PCR. First-round PCR used primers specific to each TRBV and TRBJ gene. TCRdb passed the multiplex PCR reads through MiXCR, listing each CDR3 protein once. Of more than 20,000 distinct CDR3 sequences in the sample, 40% to 45% were seen once.

This material consisted of PBMCs, taken before or after stereotactic body radiation therapy (not recorded which). The chain is built from TRBV19 and TRBJ2-1; D is possibly TRBD1 (6 bases). This TCR came from a donor aged 50 or older with non-small cell lung cancer. In DNA form, the CDR3 reads TGTGCCAGTAGTATAAGGACAGCCGAATGGTTCTTC. This sequence encodes CASSIRTAEWFF.